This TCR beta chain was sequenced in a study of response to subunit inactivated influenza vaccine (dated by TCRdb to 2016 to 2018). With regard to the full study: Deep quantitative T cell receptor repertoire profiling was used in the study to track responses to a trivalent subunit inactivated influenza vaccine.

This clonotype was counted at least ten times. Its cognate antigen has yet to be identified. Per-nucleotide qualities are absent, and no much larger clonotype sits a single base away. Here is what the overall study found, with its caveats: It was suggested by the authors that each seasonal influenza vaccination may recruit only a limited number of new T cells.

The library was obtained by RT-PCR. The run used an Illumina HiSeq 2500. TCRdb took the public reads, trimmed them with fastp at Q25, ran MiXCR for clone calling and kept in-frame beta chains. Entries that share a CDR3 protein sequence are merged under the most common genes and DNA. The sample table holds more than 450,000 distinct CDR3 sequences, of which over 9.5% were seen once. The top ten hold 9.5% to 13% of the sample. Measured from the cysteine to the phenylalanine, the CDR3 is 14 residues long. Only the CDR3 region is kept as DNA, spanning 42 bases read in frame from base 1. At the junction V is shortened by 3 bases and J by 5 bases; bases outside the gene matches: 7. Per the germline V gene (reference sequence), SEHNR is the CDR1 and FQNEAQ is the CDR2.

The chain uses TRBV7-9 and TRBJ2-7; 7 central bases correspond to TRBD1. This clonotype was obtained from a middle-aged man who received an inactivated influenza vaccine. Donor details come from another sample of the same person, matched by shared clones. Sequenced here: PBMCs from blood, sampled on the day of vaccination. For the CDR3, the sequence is CASSLTGLGDEQYF. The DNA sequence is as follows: TGTGCCAGCAGCTTGACAGGGTTGGGCGACGAGCAGTACTTC.